This TCR beta chain was documented in a study of blood T cell repertoires in COVID-19 (dated by TCRdb to between 2020 and 2021). In the study overall: Collaborator samples came from the United States, Italy and Spain and covered acute and convalescent phases of COVID-19. The prospective study material was composed of cDNA or gDNA derived from T cells, B-cell-depleted T cells, or PBMCs. The dataset comprised deeply sampled blood TCRbeta repertoires from subjects exposed to, actively infected with, or recovered from COVID-19. The repertoires were released in a freely available public database intended as a resource for research on the immune response to SARS-CoV-2. The samples were drawn from two sources: the first 160 participants of the ongoing ImmuneRACE study, and approximately 1,300 subjects contributed by 6 global collaborators. Sample metadata almost always included a de-identified subject ID, COVID-19 status, age in years and sex. Where available, HLA class I and class II types were taken from metadata supplied by the sample provider and were not determined by assay-based typing.

A word on this clone: The clone's antigen remains unknown. The record has no base qualities; no much larger clone is one base away.

Collaborating institutions collected whole blood in K2EDTA tubes following their own protocols. For TCRbeta analysis, collaborators shipped samples as frozen whole blood, isolated PBMCs, or DNA extracted from either of those sample types. Overall results and qualifications from the work: The quantity of clinical and demographic metadata differed by source and by participant and was supplied without curation.

The germline V gene supplies CDR1 SGHTA and CDR2 FQGNSA. The CDR3 measures 14 amino acids from cysteine to phenylalanine. Only the CDR3 DNA stays, 42 bases, in frame from base 1. V is reduced by 3 bases and J by 6 bases, leaving a spacing of 12 bases between them. TCRbeta CDR3 regions were amplified from genomic DNA by means of the immunoSEQ Assay, a bias-controlled multiplex PCR. The original pipeline was this. The number of nucleated cells in each sample was estimated from the amplification of reference gene primers within the assay. To quantify the absolute abundance of each unique TCRbeta CDR3 rearrangement, sequence reads were collapsed and filtered. For each sample, productive Simpson clonality was calculated as the square root of Simpson's diversity index across productive rearrangements. TCRdb carries this immuneACCESS record with in-frame sequences only. Its versions omit some clonotypes, under half of them owing to an unresolved V gene in the studies checked, with the rest unexplained. Clone size and the V and J calls come from that table; the DNA yielded D and trimming. A total of 99,000 or so clones appear in this sample, roughly 80% of them only once. Approximately 19% of the sample is held by the ten biggest clonotypes.

The rearranged chain carries TRBV7-2 and TRBJ2-1; perhaps TRBD2 is the D gene, with 6 bases matching. What was sequenced was peripheral blood. This sequence was found in a woman in her 70s with acute or convalescent COVID-19. The CDR3: CASSFSGVLNEQFF. The DNA is TGTGCCAGCAGCTTTTCGGGGGTCCTCAATGAGCAGTTCTTC.